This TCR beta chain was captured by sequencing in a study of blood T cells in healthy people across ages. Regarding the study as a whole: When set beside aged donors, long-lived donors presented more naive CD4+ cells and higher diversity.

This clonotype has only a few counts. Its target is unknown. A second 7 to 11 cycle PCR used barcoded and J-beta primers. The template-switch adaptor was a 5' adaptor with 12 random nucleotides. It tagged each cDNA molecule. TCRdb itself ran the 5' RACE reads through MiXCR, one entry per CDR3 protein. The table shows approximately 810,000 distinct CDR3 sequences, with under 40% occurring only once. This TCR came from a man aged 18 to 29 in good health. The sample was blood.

DNA of the CDR3: TGTGCCAGCAGTTTATTTTCCCGCGCCGCGGTCGAGACCCAGTACTTC. Translation: CASSLFSRAAVETQYF. The chain combines TRBV27 with TRBJ2-7; D is unclear. The DNA end is more similar to TRBJ2-5, so the J call may be wrong. Germline-derived CDR1 and CDR2 are MNHEY and SMNVEV (reference sequence). The CDR3 spans 16 residues.